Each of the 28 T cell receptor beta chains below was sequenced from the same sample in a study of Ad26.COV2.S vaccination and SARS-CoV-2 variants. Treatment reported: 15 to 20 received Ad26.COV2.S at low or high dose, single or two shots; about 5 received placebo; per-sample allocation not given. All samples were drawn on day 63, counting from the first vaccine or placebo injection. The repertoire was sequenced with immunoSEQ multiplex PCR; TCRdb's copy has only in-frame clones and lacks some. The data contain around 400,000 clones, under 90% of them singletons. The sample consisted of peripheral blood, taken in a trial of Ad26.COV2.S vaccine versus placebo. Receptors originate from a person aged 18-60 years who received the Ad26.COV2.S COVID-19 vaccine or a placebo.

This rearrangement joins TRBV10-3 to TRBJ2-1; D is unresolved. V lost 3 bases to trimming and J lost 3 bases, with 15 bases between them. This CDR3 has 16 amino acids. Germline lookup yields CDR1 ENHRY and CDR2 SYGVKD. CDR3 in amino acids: CAISDPLGPYYNEQFF. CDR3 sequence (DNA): TGTGCCATCAGTGATCCTCTAGGGCCTTACTACAATGAGCAGTTCTTC.

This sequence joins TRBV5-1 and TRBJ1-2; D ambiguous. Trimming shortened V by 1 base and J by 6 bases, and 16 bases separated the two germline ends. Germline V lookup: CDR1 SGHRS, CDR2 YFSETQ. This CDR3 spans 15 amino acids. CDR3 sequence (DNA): TGCGCCAGCAGCTTGACGTGGGAAACATGGAATGGCTACACCTTC. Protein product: CASSLTWETWNGYTF. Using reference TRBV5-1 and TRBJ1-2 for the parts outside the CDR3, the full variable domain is KAGVTQTPRYLIKTRGQQVTLSCSPISGHRSVSWYQQTPGQGLQFLFEYFSETQRNKGNFPGRFSGRQFSNSRSEMNVSTLELGDSALYLCASSLTWETWNGYTFGSGTRLTVV.

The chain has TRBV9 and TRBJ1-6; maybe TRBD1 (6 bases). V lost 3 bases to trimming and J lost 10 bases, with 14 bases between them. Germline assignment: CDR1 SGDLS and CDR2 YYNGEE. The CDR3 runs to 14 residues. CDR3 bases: TGTGCCAGCAGCGAGACAGGTCTTGGGTCACCCCTCCACTTT. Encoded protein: CASSETGLGSPLHF.

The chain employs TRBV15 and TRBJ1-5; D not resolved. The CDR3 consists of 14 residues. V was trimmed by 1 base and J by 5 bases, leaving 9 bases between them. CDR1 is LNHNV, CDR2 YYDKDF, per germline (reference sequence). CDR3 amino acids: CATSRGMGDQPQHF. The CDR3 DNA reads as TGTGCCACCAGCAGAGGGATGGGAGATCAGCCCCAGCATTTT.

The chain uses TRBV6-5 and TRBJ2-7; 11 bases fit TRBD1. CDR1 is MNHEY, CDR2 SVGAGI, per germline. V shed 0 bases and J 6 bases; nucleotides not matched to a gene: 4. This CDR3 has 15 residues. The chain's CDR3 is CASSYSRGTGGEQYF. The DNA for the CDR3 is TGTGCCAGCAGTTACTCGCGGGGGACAGGGGGCGAGCAGTACTTC.

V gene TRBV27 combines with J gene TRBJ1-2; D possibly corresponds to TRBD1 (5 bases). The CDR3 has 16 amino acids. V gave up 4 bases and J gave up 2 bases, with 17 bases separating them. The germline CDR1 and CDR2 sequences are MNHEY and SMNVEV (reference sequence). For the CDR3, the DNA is TGTGCCAGCAGTTATGCCCAGGGAGTGGGAAACTATGGCTACACCTTC. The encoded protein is CASSYAQGVGNYGYTF.

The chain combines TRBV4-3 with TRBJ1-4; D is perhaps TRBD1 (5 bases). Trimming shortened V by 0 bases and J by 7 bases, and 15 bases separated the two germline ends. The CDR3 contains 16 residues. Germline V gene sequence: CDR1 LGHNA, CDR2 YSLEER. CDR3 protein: CASSQDQGRWGEKLFF. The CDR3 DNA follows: TGCGCCAGCAGCCAAGATCAGGGCCGGTGGGGTGAAAAACTGTTTTTT.

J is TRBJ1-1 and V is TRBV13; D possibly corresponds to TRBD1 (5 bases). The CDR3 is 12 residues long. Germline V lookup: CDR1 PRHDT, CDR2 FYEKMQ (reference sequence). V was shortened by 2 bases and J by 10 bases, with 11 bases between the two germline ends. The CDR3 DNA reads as TGTGCCAGCAGCTTACCCGGTGGGGGAGCTTTCTTT. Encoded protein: CASSLPGGGAFF.

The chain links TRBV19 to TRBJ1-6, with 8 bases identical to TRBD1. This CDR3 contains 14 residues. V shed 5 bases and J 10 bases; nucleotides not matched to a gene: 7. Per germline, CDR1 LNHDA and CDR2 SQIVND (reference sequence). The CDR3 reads CASSSQGAQSPLHF. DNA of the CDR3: TGTGCCAGTAGTTCGCAGGGGGCTCAGTCACCCCTCCACTTT. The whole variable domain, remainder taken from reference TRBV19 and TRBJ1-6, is DGGITQSPKYLFRKEGQNVTLSCEQNLNHDAMYWYRQDPGQGLRLIYYSQIVNDFQKGDIAEGYSVSREKKESFPLTVTSAQKNPTAFYLCASSSQGAQSPLHFGNGTRLTVT.

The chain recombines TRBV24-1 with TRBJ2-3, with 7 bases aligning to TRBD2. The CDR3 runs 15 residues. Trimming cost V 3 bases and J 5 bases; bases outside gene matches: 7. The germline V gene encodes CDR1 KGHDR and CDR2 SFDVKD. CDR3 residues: CATSDPGGGVDTQYF. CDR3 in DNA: TGTGCCACCAGTGATCCGGGGGGAGGGGTAGATACGCAGTATTTT.

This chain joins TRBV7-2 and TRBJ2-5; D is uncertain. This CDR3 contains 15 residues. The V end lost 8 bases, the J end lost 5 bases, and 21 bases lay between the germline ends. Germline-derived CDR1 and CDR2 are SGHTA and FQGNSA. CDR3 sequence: CASPVDGLERETQYF. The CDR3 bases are TGTGCCAGCCCCGTAGACGGCTTGGAACGGGAGACCCAGTACTTC.

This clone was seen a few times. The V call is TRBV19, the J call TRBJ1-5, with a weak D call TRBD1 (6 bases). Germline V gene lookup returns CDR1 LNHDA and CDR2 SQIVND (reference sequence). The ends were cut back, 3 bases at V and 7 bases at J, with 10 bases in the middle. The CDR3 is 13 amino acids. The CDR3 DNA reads TGTGCCAGTAGTATTCGCGGGGGCCAGCCCCAGCATTTT. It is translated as CASSIRGGQPQHF.

CDR3 loop: CASTPRGTEAFF. The CDR3 DNA sequence: TGTGCCAGTACCCCGCGGGGCACTGAAGCTTTCTTT. V is TRBV19 and J is TRBJ1-1, with D uncertain. Germline CDR1 is LNHDA and CDR2 is SQIVND (reference sequence). Trimming shortened V by 7 bases and J by 4 bases, and 10 bases separated the two germline ends. This CDR3 has 12 residues. The complete variable domain, with remaining parts taken from reference TRBV19 and TRBJ1-1, reads DGGITQSPKYLFRKEGQNVTLSCEQNLNHDAMYWYRQDPGQGLRLIYYSQIVNDFQKGDIAEGYSVSREKKESFPLTVTSAQKNPTAFYLCASTPRGTEAFFGQGTRLTVV.

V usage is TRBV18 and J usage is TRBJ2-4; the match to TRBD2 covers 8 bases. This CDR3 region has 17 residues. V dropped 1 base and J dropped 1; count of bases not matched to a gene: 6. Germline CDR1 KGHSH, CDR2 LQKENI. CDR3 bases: TGTGCCAGCTCACCACGCAATCTAGCGGGTGCCAAAAACATTCAGTACTTC. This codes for CASSPRNLAGAKNIQYF.

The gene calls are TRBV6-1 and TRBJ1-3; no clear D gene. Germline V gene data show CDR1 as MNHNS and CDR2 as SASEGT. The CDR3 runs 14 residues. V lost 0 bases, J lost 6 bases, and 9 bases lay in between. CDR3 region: CASSEARQPNTIYF. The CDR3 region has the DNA TGTGCCAGCAGTGAAGCACGGCAGCCAAACACCATATATTTT.

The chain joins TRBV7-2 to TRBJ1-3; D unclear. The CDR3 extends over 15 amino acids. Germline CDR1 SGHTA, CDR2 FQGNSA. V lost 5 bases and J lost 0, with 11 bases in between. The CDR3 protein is CASSPWVSSGNTIYF. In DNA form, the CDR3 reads TGTGCCAGCAGCCCCTGGGTGTCCTCTGGAAACACCATATATTTT.

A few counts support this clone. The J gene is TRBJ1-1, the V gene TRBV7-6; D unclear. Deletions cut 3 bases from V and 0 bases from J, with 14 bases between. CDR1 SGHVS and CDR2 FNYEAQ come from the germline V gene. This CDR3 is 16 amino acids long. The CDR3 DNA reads TGTGCCAGCAGCTTGCAGGTCGGAGCTATGAACACTGAAGCTTTCTTT. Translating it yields CASSLQVGAMNTEAFF.

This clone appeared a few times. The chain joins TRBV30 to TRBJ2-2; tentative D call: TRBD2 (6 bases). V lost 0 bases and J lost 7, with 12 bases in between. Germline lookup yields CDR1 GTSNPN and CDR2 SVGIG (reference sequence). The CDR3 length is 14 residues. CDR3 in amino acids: CAWSVRRGDGELFF. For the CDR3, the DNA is TGTGCCTGGAGTGTACGGAGGGGTGACGGGGAGCTGTTTTTT.

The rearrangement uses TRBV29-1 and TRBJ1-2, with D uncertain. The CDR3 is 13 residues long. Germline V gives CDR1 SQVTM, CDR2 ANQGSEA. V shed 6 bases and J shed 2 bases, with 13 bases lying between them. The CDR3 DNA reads TGCAGCGTGTTAAGTTCGGTCAACTATGGCTACACCTTC. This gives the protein CSVLSSVNYGYTF. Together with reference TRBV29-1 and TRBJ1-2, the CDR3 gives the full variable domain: SAVISQKPSRDICQRGTSLTIQCQVDSQVTMMFWYRQQPGQSLTLIATANQGSEATYESGFVIDKFPISRPNLTFSTLTVSNMSPEDSSIYLCSVLSSVNYGYTFGSGTRLTVV.

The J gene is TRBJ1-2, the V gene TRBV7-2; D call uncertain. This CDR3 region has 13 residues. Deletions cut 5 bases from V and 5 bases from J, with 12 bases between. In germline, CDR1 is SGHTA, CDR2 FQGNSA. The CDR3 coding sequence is TGTGCCAGCAGCCCACAGAGGGATTATGGCTACACCTTC. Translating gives CASSPQRDYGYTF.

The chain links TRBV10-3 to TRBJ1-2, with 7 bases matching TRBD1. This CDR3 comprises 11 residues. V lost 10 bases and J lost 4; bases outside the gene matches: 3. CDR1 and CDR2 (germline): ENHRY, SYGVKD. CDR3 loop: CATRQGYGYTF. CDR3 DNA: TGTGCCACACGACAGGGCTATGGCTACACCTTC.

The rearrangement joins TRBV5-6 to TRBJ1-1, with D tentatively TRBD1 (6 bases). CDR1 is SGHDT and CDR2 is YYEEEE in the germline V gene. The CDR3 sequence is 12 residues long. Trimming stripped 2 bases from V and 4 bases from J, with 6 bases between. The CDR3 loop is CASSFRGTEAFF. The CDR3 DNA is TGTGCCAGCAGCTTCAGGGGCACTGAAGCTTTCTTT. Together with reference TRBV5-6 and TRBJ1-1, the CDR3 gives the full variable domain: DAGVTQSPTHLIKTRGQQVTLRCSPKSGHDTVSWYQQALGQGPQFIFQYYEEEERQRGNFPDRFSGHQFPNYSSELNVNALLLGDSALYLCASSFRGTEAFFGQGTRLTVV.

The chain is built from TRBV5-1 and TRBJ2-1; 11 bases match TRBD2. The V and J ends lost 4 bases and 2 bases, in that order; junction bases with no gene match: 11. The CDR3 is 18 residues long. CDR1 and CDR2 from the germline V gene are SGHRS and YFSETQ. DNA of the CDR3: TGCGCCAGCAGCCGCTCTAGCGGGAGGACTTTACCCTACAATGAGCAGTTCTTC. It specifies CASSRSSGRTLPYNEQFF.

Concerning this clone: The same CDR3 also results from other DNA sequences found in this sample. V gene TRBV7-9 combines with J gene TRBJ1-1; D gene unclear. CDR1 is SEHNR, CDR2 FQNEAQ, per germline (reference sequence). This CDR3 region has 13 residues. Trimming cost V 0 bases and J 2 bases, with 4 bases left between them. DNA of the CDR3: TGTGCCAGCAGCTTAGCCCTAAACACTGAAGCTTTCTTT. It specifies CASSLALNTEAFF.

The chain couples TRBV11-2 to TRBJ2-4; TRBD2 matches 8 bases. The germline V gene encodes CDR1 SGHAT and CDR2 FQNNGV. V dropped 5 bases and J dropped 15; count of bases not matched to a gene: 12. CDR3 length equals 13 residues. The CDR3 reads CASSRSPGLEGYF. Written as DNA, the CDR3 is TGTGCCAGCAGCCGTTCACCGGGACTAGAGGGGTACTTC.

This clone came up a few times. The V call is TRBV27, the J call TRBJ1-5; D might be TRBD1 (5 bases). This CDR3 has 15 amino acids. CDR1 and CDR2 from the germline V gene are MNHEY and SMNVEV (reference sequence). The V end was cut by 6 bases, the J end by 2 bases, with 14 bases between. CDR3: CASRRQTSGNQPQHF. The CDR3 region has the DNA TGTGCCAGCAGGAGACAGACCAGTGGCAATCAGCCCCAGCATTTT.

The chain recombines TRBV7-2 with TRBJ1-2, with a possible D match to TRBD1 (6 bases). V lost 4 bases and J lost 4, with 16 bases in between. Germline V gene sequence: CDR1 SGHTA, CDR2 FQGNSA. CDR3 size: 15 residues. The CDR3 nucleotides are TGTGCCAGCAGCTCCCCGGGACACGGGGGCTATGGCTACACCTTC. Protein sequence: CASSSPGHGGYGYTF.

The CDR3 is CASSQGLAGDEQFF. The CDR3 bases are TGCGCCAGCAGCCAAGGGCTAGCGGGTGATGAGCAGTTCTTC. The rearrangement links TRBV4-3 to TRBJ2-1, with 8 bases aligning to TRBD2. V lost 1 base, J lost 8 bases, and 4 bases stayed unmatched. Germline CDR1 and CDR2: LGHNA and YSLEER. The CDR3 is 14 amino acids.